A selection of T cell receptor beta chains follows, all from one sample in a study of CD8+ T cells in alopecia areata. Assay used: immunoSEQ multiplex PCR; TCRdb lists only in-frame clones, some missing. The data contain roughly 40,000 clones, 65% of them singletons. Sequenced here: CD8+ T cells sorted from blood, sampled at week 4, from a patient treated with tofacitinib. All receptors derive from a human donor with alopecia areata. Each CDR3 is given with its conserved first and last residue. A D gene is named only where the DNA matches it firmly. Not every row has a clone size; where given, it reads once, few, many or a size class.

V gene	D gene	clone size	J gene	CDR3 protein	CDR3 DNA
TRBV10-3	-	-	TRBJ2-1	CAISESILNEQFF	TGTGCCATCAGTGAGTCGATTCTCAATGAGCAGTTCTTC
TRBV29-1	TRBD2	-	TRBJ2-7	CSVPAGDTGYEQYF	TGCAGCGTTCCAGCGGGGGACACCGGTTACGAGCAGTACTTC
TRBV11-2	-	-	TRBJ1-2	CASSSPGEGYTF	TGTGCCAGCAGCTCGCCAGGCGAAGGCTACACCTTC
TRBV29-1	-	few	TRBJ2-5	CSANRRGGQETQYF	TGCAGCGCAAACCGCCGCGGTGGACAAGAGACCCAGTACTTC
TRBV25-1	-	-	TRBJ2-5	CASSGNDRTQETQYF	TGTGCCAGCAGTGGAAATGACAGGACTCAAGAGACCCAGTACTTC
TRBV16	TRBD1	few	TRBJ1-1	CASSLRTGQTEAFF	TGTGCCAGCAGCCTCAGGACAGGGCAGACTGAAGCTTTCTTT
TRBV29-1	-	-	TRBJ2-7	CSCLAGEQYF	TGCAGCTGCCTCGCAGGCGAGCAGTACTTC
TRBV4-1	-	-	TRBJ1-1	CASSLTNRDTEAFF	TGCGCCAGCAGCCTAACAAATAGGGACACTGAAGCTTTCTTT
TRBV7-2	TRBD1	few	TRBJ2-1	CASSSPGQTYNEQFF	TGTGCCAGCAGCTCGCCGGGACAGACCTACAATGAGCAGTTCTTC
TRBV5-6	-	-	TRBJ2-5	CASSFVGNQETQYF	TGTGCCAGCAGTTTCGTAGGGAACCAAGAGACCCAGTACTTC
TRBV2	-	-	TRBJ2-2	CASSDREILANTGELFF	TGTGCCAGCAGTGACAGGGAGATTCTTGCGAACACCGGGGAGCTGTTTTTT
TRBV29-1	-	-	TRBJ1-1	CSVVTTFGCLF	TGCAGCGTTGTCACCACCTTTGGATGTCTCTTT
TRBV7-9	TRBD2	once	TRBJ2-1	CASSSTSGGADNEQFF	TGTGCCAGCAGCTCGACTAGCGGGGGGGCCGACAATGAGCAGTTCTTC
TRBV6-6	-	-	TRBJ2-2	CASEDTGELFF	TGTGCCAGCGAGGACACCGGGGAGCTGTTTTTT
TRBV27	-	-	TRBJ1-1	CASSLVGASEAFF	TGTGCCAGCAGTTTAGTAGGGGCGTCTGAAGCTTTCTTT
TRBV30	-	-	TRBJ2-3	CAWSVLRVGGDTQYF	TGTGCCTGGAGTGTATTACGAGTAGGTGGAGATACGCAGTATTTT
TRBV30	-	-	TRBJ2-3	CAWRVGSGDTQYF	TGTGCCTGGAGGGTCGGTTCGGGGGATACGCAGTATTTT
TRBV27	TRBD1	-	TRBJ2-7	CASRSGTGPYEQYF	TGTGCCAGCAGATCGGGGACAGGGCCCTACGAGCAGTACTTC
TRBV30	-	-	TRBJ1-5	CAWSESGRGNQPQHF	TGTGCCTGGAGTGAGAGCGGGAGAGGCAATCAGCCCCAGCATTTT
TRBV7-9	-	-	TRBJ2-3	CASSLVASDDTDTQYF	TGTGCCAGCAGCTTAGTAGCGAGCGACGACACAGATACGCAGTATTTT
TRBV29-1	-	-	TRBJ2-3	CSVEGRGAGTDTQYF	TGCAGCGTTGAAGGTCGGGGGGCAGGCACAGATACGCAGTATTTT
TRBV27	-	-	TRBJ1-5	CASSLGTYQPQHF	TGTGCCAGCAGTTTAGGGACGTATCAGCCCCAGCATTTT
TRBV7-8	-	once	TRBJ1-6	CASSLAGQGNSPLHF	TGTGCCAGCAGCTTAGCGGGTCAGGGAAACTCACCCCTCCACTTT
TRBV7-9	-	-	TRBJ2-2	CASSFWGQNTGELFF	TGTGCCAGCAGCTTCTGGGGGCAGAACACCGGGGAGCTGTTTTTT
TRBV29-1	-	few	TRBJ1-4	CSVEKGSSEKLFF	TGCAGCGTTGAAAAGGGGTCGAGCGAAAAACTGTTTTTT
TRBV9	-	medium-sized	TRBJ2-3	CASKGTGSTDTQYF	TGTGCCAGCAAAGGGACTGGAAGCACAGATACGCAGTATTTT
TRBV27	TRBD2	-	TRBJ2-3	CASSTSESTDTQYF	TGTGCCAGCAGCACTAGCGAGAGCACAGATACGCAGTATTTT
TRBV7-9	TRBD1	-	TRBJ1-2	CASSARDRGDSGYTF	TGTGCCAGCAGCGCCCGGGACAGGGGGGATAGTGGCTACACCTTC
TRBV7-9	TRBD1	-	TRBJ1-6	CASSLGTGGDSPLHF	TGTGCCAGCAGCTTAGGGACAGGGGGGGATTCACCCCTCCACTTT
TRBV7-2	TRBD2	once	TRBJ2-1	CASSSRGGPYNEQFF	TGTGCCAGCAGCTCGCGGGGGGGCCCCTACAATGAGCAGTTCTTC
TRBV6-6	TRBD1	-	TRBJ2-7	CASSPGQTYEQYF	TGTGCCAGCAGCCCGGGACAGACCTACGAGCAGTACTTC
TRBV4-3	-	few	TRBJ1-2	CASSQGDTPSYGYTF	TGCGCCAGCAGCCAAGGAGACACTCCTAGCTATGGCTACACCTTC
TRBV25-1	TRBD1	-	TRBJ1-2	CASSLTGAAYGYTF	TGTGCCAGCAGTTTGACAGGGGCGGCCTATGGCTACACCTTC
TRBV23-1	TRBD1	few	TRBJ1-6	CASSQSPGQGVPYNSPLHF	TGCGCCAGCAGTCAATCACCGGGACAGGGTGTCCCATATAATTCACCCCTCCACTTT
TRBV29-1	-	few	TRBJ1-2	CSVDQRQLYGYTF	TGCAGCGTTGACCAAAGACAACTCTATGGCTACACCTTC
TRBV29-1	-	-	TRBJ2-2	CSCTKQTGELFF	TGCAGCTGTACCAAGCAGACCGGGGAGCTGTTTTTT
TRBV29-1	TRBD1	-	TRBJ2-7	CSVGGGQGDYEQYF	TGCAGCGTTGGAGGGGGACAGGGCGATTACGAGCAGTACTTC
TRBV4-1	TRBD1	-	TRBJ2-7	CASSHPGQSYEQYF	TGCGCCAGCAGCCACCCGGGACAGAGCTACGAGCAGTACTTC
TRBV29-1	-	-	TRBJ1-2	CSARGGSHGYTF	TGCAGCGCCCGAGGGGGGTCCCATGGCTACACCTTC
TRBV29-1	TRBD1	-	TRBJ2-7	CSVTTGGLVEQYF	TGCAGCGTTACAACAGGGGGATTGGTCGAGCAGTACTTC
TRBV7-9	-	-	TRBJ2-6	CASSLTDHEANVLTF	TGTGCCAGCAGCCTTACGGATCACGAGGCCAACGTCCTGACTTTC
TRBV14	TRBD2	-	TRBJ2-1	CASSQDETSPNEQFF	TGTGCCAGCAGCCAAGACGAGACTAGCCCCAATGAGCAGTTCTTC
TRBV27	-	-	TRBJ2-2	CASSLRAANTGELFF	TGTGCCAGCAGTTTAAGAGCGGCCAACACCGGGGAGCTGTTTTTT
TRBV7-6	TRBD2	-	TRBJ2-5	CASSSGLAVGETQYF	TGTGCCAGCAGCTCGGGACTAGCGGTGGGAGAGACCCAGTACTTC
TRBV6-6	TRBD2	-	TRBJ2-3	CASSYWTGSGEDTQYF	TGTGCCAGCAGTTACTGGACGGGAAGCGGGGAAGATACGCAGTATTTT
TRBV29-1	-	few	TRBJ1-1	CSVEHRGPRGPEAFF	TGCAGCGTTGAACACCGAGGCCCCCGGGGACCTGAAGCTTTCTTT
TRBV30	-	-	TRBJ1-1	CAWSVGLNTEAFF	TGTGCCTGGAGTGTAGGGTTGAACACTGAAGCTTTCTTT
TRBV5-6	-	-	TRBJ1-6	CASSLGPGGSPLHF	TGTGCCAGCAGCTTGGGGCCAGGAGGTTCACCCCTCCACTTT
TRBV4-1	-	few	TRBJ2-7	CASSHGGLYEQYF	TGCGCCAGCAGCCATGGTGGACTTTACGAGCAGTACTTC
TRBV15	-	-	TRBJ2-7	CATRGEGAYEQYF	TGTGCCACCAGGGGGGAGGGGGCCTACGAGCAGTACTTC
TRBV2	TRBD1	-	TRBJ2-7	CATDPGQESYEQYF	TGTGCCACCGACCCGGGACAGGAATCCTACGAGCAGTACTTC
TRBV5-4	-	-	TRBJ2-1	CASSPRGADEQFF	TGTGCCAGCAGTCCGAGGGGAGCAGATGAGCAGTTCTTC
TRBV4-3	-	-	TRBJ2-1	CASSQDLTAYNEQFF	TGCGCCAGCAGCCAAGATCTTACAGCGTACAATGAGCAGTTCTTC
TRBV11-2	-	large	TRBJ2-1	CASLPGHTYNEQFF	TGTGCCAGCTTGCCGGGGCATACCTACAATGAGCAGTTCTTC
TRBV7-8	-	-	TRBJ2-6	CASREHDGLYSGANVLTF	TGTGCCAGCAGGGAGCATGACGGCCTTTACTCTGGGGCCAACGTCCTGACTTTC